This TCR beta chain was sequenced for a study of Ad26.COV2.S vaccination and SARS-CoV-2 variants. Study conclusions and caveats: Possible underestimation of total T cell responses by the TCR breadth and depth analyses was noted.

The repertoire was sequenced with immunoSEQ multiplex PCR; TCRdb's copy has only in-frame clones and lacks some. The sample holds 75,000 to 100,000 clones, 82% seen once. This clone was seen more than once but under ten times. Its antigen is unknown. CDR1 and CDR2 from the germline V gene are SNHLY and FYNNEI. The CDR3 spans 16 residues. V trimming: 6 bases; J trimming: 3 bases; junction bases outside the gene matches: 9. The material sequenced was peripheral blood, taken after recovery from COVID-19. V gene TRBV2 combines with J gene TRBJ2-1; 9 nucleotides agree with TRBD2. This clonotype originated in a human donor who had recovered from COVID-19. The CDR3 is CASRPLAGLIYNEQFF. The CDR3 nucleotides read TGTGCCAGCAGGCCCCTAGCGGGATTAATCTACAATGAGCAGTTCTTC. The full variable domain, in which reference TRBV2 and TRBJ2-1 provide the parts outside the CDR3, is EPEVTQTPSHQVTQMGQEVILRCVPISNHLYFYWYRQILGQKVEFLVSFYNNEISEKSEIFDDQFSVERPDGSNFTLKIRSTKLEDSAMYFCASRPLAGLIYNEQFFGPGTRLTVL.